The source of this T cell receptor beta chain is a study of CD8 T cells in Susac syndrome (dated by TCRdb to between 2018 and 2021). Notes on the research overall: The study used repertoire sequencing to test whether antigen drove CD8+ T cell activation and differentiation in Susac syndrome.

Concerning this clonotype: What this receptor recognizes is not known. Per-base quality was not reported, and no clone a single base away is much larger than it.

RNA was extracted with the RNeasy kit and about 0.5 to 1 ug was reverse transcribed using random hexamers. The immunoSEQ multiplex PCR assay, covering 54 Vbeta and 13 Jbeta segments, was used to amplify TCR beta CDR3 regions. PCR amplification bias was corrected using a synthetic template baseline for primer optimization and computational correction. Regarding the original processing steps: Only productive sequences were kept, with reads annotated to V, D and J genes according to IMGT and analyzed in immunoSEQ Analyzer. To calculate clonality, Shannon entropy was normalized by log2 of the number of productive unique sequences and then subtracted from one. For each patient and control, public and private clones were evaluated within the 100 most prevalent clones. A clone was defined as Susac-specific if it was absent from the healthy and MS cohorts, from some 980 published viral clones and from other ImmuneACCESS disease sequences. TCRdb passed the public sequencing reads through fastp at Q25 and MiXCR, retaining productive beta sequences. Identical CDR3 protein sequences are pooled into one entry, listed with their most common genes and DNA. TCRdb, rather than the study authors, made the V and J calls. For this sample the table gives roughly 200,000 distinct CDR3 sequences, of which around 95% were detected only once. The ten top clones hold approximately 0.09% of the sample.

High-throughput TCR beta sequencing profiled peripheral blood CD8+ and CD4+ T cells from healthy donors, Susac syndrome patients and multiple sclerosis patients. Treatment-naive patients with stable or active relapsing-remitting disease fulfilling revised McDonald criteria were used as multiple sclerosis controls. Bulk CD8+ and CD4+ T cells were purified by magnetic negative isolation, whereas CD8+ TEMRA cells were enriched by FACS. Blood was drawn into EDTA tubes, processed within 24 hours, and PBMCs were isolated by density gradient centrifugation. PBMCs intended for TCR sequencing were cryopreserved in liquid nitrogen and were subsequently thawed in a 37 degrees C water bath. Purity of sorted or isolated CD4+, CD8+ and CD8+ TEMRA cells was at least 90%. Study-wide findings and limitations: The number of individuals in the TCR sequencing and HLA analysis was acknowledged as relatively small.

The CDR3 measures 12 amino acids from cysteine to phenylalanine. This entry keeps only the CDR3 DNA: 36 bases, framed from base 1. Trimming removed 4 bases from V and 1 base from J, leaving 7 bases between the germline ends. In the germline V gene, CDR1 corresponds to SQVTM and CDR2 to ANQGSEA. The clonotype was recovered from a human donor with multiple sclerosis. The material sequenced was CD4+ T cells from PBMCs. The chain is assembled from TRBV29-1 and TRBJ1-1; the D gene remains uncertain. At the DNA level, the sequence is TGCAGCGTTGTGGTCCCGAACACTGAAGCTTTCTTT. Its protein is CSVVVPNTEAFF. The variable domain in full, with residues beyond the CDR3 obtained from the reference TRBV29-1 and TRBJ1-1 genes, is SAVISQKPSRDICQRGTSLTIQCQVDSQVTMMFWYRQQPGQSLTLIATANQGSEATYESGFVIDKFPISRPNLTFSTLTVSNMSPEDSSIYLCSVVVPNTEAFFGQGTRLTVV.